The rows below give T cell receptor beta chains drawn from one sample of a study of T cell repertoires in cytomegalovirus infection. One entry per CDR3 protein, called by TCRdb with MiXCR from the reads. This sample has 500,000 to 600,000 distinct CDR3 sequences; more than 15% occur once, and the top ten carry under 30%. The sequenced material came from CD8+ T cells from PBMCs. The receptors originated from a human donor in good health (CMV status not recorded). Some clones in this sample may be carry-over from other donors' samples. CDR3s include the opening cysteine and the closing phenylalanine or tryptophan. D genes are given only for firm matches. The size entry is marked missing in some rows and otherwise reads once, few, many or a size class.

>TRBJ1-2|many|.|TRBV6-5
TGTGCCAGCAGTTACTCAGTGGGAGGCTATGGCTACACCTTC
CASSYSVGGYGYTF
>TRBJ1-3|many|.|TRBV7-9
TGTGCCAGCAGCCCCCGGGAATCCCGCTCTGGAAACACCATATATTTT
CASSPRESRSGNTIYF
>TRBJ2-7|.|.|TRBV5-8
TGTGCCAGCATGGATGCGGCCAGGCACTACGAGCAGTACTTC
CASMDAARHYEQYF
>TRBJ2-1|.|TRBD2|TRBV7-3
TGTGCCAGCAGCATGAGGGCGGGACTAGCGGGAGAGCCCTACTTATCCTACAATGAGCAGTGCTTC
CASSMRAGLAGEPYLSYNEQCF
>TRBJ1-2|many|.|TRBV28
TGTGCCAGCAGTTTGGGCCCCCATCCGTCTAACTATGGCTACACCTTC
CASSLGPHPSNYGYTF
>TRBJ1-1|many|.|TRBV7-6
TGTGCCAGCAGCTTAGGCGCTTGGGCAGGGACTGAAGCTTTCTTT
CASSLGAWAGTEAFF
>TRBJ1-2|many|.|TRBV19
TGTGCCAGTAGATCCTCCCGGGGGTACTATGGCTACACCTTC
CASRSSRGYYGYTF
>TRBJ1-5|many|.|TRBV4-1
TGCGCCAGCAGCCAAGGAGGGGGTCAGCCCCAGCATTTT
CASSQGGGQPQHF
>TRBJ1-2|.|TRBD1|TRBV27
TGTGCCAGCAGTTCAAGGGGACAGGGGGACTATGGCTACACCTTC
CASSSRGQGDYGYTF
>TRBJ1-2|.|.|TRBV5-1
TGCGCCAGCAGCTTAGCAGGGTTGTACTATGGCTACACCTTC
CASSLAGLYYGYTF
>TRBJ1-6|.|.|TRBV14
TGTGCCAGCAGCCAACGATGGGGAGGCGGTTCACCCCTCCACTTT
CASSQRWGGGSPLHF
>TRBJ1-3|many|.|TRBV10-3
TGTGCCATCACACCGACAGGCTCTGGAAACACCATATATTTT
CAITPTGSGNTIYF
>TRBJ2-7|many|.|TRBV7-9
TGTGCCAGCAGGAAGGAGTATGGGGTTAGCGAGCAGTACTTC
CASRKEYGVSEQYF